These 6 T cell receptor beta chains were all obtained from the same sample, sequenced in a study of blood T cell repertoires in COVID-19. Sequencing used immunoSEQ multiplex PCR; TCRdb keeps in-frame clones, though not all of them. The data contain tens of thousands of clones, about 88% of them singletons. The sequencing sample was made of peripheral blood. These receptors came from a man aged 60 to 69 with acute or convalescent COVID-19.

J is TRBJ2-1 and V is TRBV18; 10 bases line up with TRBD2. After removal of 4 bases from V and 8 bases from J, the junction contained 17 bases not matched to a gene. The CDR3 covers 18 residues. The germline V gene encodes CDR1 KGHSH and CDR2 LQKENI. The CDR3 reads CASSQQATLAGGADEQFF. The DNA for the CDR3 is TGTGCCAGCTCACAGCAAGCAACGTTAGCGGGGGGAGCCGATGAGCAGTTCTTC.

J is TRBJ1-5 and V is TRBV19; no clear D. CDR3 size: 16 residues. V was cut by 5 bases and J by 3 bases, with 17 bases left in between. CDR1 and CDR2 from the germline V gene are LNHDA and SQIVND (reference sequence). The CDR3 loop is CASSPLRSINNQPQHF. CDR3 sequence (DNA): TGTGCCAGTAGTCCCCTGAGGAGTATAAACAATCAGCCCCAGCATTTT.

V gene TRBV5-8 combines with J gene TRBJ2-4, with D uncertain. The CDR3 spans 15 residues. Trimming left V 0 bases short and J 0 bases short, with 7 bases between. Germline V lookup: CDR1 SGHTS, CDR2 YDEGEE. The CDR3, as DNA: TGTGCCAGCAGCTTGGGTCTCCTAGCCAAAAACATTCAGTACTTC. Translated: CASSLGLLAKNIQYF.

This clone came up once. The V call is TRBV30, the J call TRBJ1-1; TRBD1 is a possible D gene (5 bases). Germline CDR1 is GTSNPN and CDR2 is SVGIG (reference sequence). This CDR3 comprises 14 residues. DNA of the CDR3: TGTGCGGGTAGGGGAAATAGTCCGGCCACTGAAGCTTTCTTT. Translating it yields CAGRGNSPATEAFF.

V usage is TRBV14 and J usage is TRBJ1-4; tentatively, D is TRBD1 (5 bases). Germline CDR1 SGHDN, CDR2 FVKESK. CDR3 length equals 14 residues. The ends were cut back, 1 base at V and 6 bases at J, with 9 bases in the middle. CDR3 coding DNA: TGTGCCAGCAGCCAAGCAGGGAGGGATGAAAAACTGTTTTTT. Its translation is CASSQAGRDEKLFF. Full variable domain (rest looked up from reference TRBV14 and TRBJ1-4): EAGVTQFPSHSVIEKGQTVTLRCDPISGHDNLYWYRRVMGKEIKFLLHFVKESKQDESGMPNNRFLAERTGGTYSTLKVQPAELEDSGVYFCASSQAGRDEKLFFGSGTQLSVL.

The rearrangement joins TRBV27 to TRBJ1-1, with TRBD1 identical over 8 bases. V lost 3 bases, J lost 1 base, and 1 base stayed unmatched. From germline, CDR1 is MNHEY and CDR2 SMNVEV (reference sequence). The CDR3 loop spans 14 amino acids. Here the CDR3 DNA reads TGTGCCAGCAGTTTCGGACAGGGGAACACTGAAGCTTTCTTT. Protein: CASSFGQGNTEAFF.